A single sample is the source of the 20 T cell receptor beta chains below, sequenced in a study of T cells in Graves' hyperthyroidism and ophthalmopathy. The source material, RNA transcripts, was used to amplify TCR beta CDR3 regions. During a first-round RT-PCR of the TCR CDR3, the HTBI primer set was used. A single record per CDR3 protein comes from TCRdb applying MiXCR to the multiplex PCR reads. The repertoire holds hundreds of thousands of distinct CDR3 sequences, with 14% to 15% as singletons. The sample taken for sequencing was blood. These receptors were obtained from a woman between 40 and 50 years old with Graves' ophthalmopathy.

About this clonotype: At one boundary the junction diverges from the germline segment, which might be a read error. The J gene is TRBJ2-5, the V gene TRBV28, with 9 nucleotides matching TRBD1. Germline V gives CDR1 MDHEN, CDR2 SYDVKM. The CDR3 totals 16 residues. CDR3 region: CASRGASGTGKETQHF. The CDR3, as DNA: TGTGCCAGCCGCGGGGCGTCCGGGACAGGGAAAGAGACCCAGCACTTC.

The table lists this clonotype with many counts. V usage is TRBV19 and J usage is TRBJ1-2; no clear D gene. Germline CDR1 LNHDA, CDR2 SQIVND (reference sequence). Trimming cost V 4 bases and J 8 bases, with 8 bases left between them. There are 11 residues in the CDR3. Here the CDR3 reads CASSSDSGYTF. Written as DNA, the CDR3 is TGTGCCAGTAGTAGTGACTCAGGCTACACCTTC.

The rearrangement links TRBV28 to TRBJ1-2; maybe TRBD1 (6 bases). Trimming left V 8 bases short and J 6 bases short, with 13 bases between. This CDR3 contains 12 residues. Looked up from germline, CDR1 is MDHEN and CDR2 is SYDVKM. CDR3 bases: TGTGCCAGCCTGGGGGGGGCGGATGGCTACACCTTC. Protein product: CASLGGADGYTF.

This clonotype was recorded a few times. The CDR3 reads CASRPTSISNTGELFF. The CDR3 DNA is TGTGCCAGCAGACCGACTAGCATCTCGAACACCGGGGAGCTGTTTTTT. The chain employs TRBV28 and TRBJ2-2, with 7 bases identical to TRBD2. The V gene's germline CDR1 is MDHEN and CDR2 SYDVKM. This CDR3 has 16 residues. Germline trimming cut 6 bases from V and 0 bases from J; bases unmatched to any gene: 7.

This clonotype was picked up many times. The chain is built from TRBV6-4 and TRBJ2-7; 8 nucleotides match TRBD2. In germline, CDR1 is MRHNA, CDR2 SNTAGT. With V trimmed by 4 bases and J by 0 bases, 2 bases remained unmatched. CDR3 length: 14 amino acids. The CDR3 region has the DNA TGTGCCAGCAGTGGCGGGAGGAGCTCCTACGAGCAGTACTTC. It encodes CASSGGRSSYEQYF.

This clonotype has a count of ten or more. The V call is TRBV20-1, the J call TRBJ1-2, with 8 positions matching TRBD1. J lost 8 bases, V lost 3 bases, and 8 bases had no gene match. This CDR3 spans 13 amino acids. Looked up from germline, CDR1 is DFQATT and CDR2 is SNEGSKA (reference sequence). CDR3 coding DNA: TGCAGTGCTAGCCTCCAGGGGGCAAAGGGCTACACCTTC. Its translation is CSASLQGAKGYTF.

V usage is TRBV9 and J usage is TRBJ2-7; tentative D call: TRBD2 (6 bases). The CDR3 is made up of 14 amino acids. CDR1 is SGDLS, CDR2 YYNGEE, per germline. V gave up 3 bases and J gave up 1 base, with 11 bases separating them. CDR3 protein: CASSAGLSSYEQYF. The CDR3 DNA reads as TGTGCCAGCAGCGCGGGACTTTCTTCCTACGAGCAGTACTTC. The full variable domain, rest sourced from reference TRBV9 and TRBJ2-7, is DSGVTQTPKHLITATGQRVTLRCSPRSGDLSVYWYQQSLDQGLQFLIQYYNGEERAKGNILERFSAQQFPDLHSELNLSSLELGDSALYFCASSAGLSSYEQYFGPGTRLTVT.

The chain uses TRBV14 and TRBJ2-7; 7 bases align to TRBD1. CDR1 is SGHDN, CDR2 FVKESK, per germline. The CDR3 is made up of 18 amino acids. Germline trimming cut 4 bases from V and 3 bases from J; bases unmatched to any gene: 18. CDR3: CASSRGGLRQGWDYEQYF. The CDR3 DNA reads TGTGCCAGCAGCCGCGGAGGTCTCAGACAGGGCTGGGACTACGAGCAGTACTTC.

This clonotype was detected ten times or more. In DNA form, the CDR3 reads TGTGCCACCACCCACCCCCACATCTCCAGCTCCTACGAGCAGTACTTC. This translates into CATTHPHISSSYEQYF. The chain couples TRBV15 to TRBJ2-7; D remains unclear. Trimming pared 7 bases from V and 0 bases from J, leaving 19 bases between. The CDR3 loop spans 16 amino acids. CDR1 LNHNV and CDR2 YYDKDF come from the germline V gene (reference sequence). The variable domain in full, completed from reference TRBV15 and TRBJ2-7, reads DAMVIQNPRYQVTQFGKPVTLSCSQTLNHNVMYWYQQKSSQAPKLLFHYYDKDFNNEADTPDNFQSRRPNTSFCFLDIRSPGLGDTAMYLCATTHPHISSSYEQYFGPGTRLTVT.

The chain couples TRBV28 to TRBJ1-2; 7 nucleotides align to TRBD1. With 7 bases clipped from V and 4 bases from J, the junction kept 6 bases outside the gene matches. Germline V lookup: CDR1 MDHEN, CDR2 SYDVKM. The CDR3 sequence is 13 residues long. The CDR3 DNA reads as TGTGCCAGCACCCAAGGGGGCCTCTATGGCTACACCTTC. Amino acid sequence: CASTQGGLYGYTF.

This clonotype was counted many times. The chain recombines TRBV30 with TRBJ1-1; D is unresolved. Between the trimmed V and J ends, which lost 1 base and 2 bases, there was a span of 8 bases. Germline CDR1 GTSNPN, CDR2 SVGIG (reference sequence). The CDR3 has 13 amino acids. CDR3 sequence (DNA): TGTGCCTGGAGTGCCCTGATTAACACTGAAGCTTTCTTT. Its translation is CAWSALINTEAFF.

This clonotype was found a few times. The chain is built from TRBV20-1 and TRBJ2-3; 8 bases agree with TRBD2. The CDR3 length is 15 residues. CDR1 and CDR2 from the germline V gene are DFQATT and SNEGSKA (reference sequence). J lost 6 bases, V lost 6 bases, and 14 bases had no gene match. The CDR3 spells CSAVTSVRGYDTQYF. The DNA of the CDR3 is TGCAGTGCAGTGACTAGCGTGAGGGGTTACGATACGCAGTATTTT.

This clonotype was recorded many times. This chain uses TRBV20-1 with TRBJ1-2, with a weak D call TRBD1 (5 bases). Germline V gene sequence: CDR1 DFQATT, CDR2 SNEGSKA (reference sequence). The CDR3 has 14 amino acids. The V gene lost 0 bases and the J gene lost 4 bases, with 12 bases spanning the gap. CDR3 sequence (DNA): TGCAGTGCTAGAGATCGGGGCCTGGTCTATGGCTACACCTTC. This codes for CSARDRGLVYGYTF.

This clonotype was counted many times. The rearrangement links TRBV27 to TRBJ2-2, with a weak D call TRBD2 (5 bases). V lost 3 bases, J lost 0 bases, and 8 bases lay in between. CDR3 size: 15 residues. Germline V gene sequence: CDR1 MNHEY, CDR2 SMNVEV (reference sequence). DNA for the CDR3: TGTGCCAGCAGTTTGTATAGCGCGAACACCGGGGAGCTGTTTTTT. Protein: CASSLYSANTGELFF.

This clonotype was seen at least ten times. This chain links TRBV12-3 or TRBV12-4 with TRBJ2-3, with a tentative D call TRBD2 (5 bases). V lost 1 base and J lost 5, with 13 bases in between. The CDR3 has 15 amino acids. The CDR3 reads CASSLVNHGLDTQYF. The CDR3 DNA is TGTGCCAGCAGTTTAGTTAATCACGGACTAGATACGCAGTATTTT.

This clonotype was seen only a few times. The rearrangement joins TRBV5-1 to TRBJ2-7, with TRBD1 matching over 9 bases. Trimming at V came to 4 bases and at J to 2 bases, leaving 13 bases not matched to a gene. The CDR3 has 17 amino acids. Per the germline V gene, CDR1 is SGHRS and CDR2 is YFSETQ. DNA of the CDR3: TGCGCCAGCAGCGCCTGGAGCTCCGGGACAGGGACCTACGAGCAGTACTTC. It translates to CASSAWSSGTGTYEQYF.

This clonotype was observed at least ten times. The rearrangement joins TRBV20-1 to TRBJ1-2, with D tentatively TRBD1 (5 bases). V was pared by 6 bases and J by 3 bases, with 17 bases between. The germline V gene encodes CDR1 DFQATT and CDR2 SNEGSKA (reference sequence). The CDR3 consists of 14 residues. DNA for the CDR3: TGCAGTGCCGAACCCCCCACAGGAGACTATGGCTACACCTTC. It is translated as CSAEPPTGDYGYTF.

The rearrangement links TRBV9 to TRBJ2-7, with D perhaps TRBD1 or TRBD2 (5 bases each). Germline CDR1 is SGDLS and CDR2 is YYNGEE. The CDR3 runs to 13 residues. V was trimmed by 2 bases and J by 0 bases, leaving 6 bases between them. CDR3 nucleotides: TGTGCCAGCAGCGTGGGACCCTCCTACGAGCAGTACTTC. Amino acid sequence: CASSVGPSYEQYF.

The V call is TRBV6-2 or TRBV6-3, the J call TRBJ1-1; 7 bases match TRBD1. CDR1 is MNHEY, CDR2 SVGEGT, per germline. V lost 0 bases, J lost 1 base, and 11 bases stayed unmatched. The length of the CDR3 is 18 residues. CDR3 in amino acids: CASSYSMTTGKSNTEAFF. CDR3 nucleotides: TGTGCCAGCAGTTACTCCATGACGACAGGGAAATCGAACACTGAAGCTTTCTTT.

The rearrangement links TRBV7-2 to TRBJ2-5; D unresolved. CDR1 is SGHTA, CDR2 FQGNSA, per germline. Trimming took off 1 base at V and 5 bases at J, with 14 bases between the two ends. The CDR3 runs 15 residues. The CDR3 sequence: CASSLEGLKGETQYF. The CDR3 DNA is TGTGCCAGCAGCTTAGAGGGTCTAAAAGGGGAGACCCAGTACTTC.